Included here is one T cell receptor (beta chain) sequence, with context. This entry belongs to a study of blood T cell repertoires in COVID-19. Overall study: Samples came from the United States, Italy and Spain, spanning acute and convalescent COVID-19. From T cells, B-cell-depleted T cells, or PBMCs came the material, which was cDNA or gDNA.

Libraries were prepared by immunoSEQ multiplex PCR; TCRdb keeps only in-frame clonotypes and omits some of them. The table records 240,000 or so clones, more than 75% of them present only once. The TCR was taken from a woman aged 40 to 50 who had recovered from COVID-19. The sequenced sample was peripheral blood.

In DNA, the CDR3 is TGTGCCAGCAGCCAGAGGGGGACAGGGGGCACAGATACGCAGTATTTT. It yields the protein CASSQRGTGGTDTQYF. The chain employs TRBV9 and TRBJ2-3; 10 nucleotides agree with TRBD1. The V and J ends lost 4 bases and 1 base, in that order; junction bases with no gene match: 6. Germline CDR1 SGDLS, CDR2 YYNGEE. The CDR3 is 16 residues long.